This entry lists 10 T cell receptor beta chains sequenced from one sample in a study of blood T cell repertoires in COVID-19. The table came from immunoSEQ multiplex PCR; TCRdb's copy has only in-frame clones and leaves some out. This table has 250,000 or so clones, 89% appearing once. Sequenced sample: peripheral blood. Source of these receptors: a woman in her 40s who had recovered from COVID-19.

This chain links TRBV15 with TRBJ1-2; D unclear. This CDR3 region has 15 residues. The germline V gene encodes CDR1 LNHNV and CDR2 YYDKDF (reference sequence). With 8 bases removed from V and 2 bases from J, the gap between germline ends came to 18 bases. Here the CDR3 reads CATSRAGRTNYGYTF. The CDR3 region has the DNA TGTGCCACCTCGAGGGCGGGGAGGACCAACTATGGCTACACCTTC.

The CDR3 region is CASTNLRVRASAEAFF. The CDR3 DNA follows: TGCGCCAGCACTAACCTGAGAGTAAGGGCTAGCGCTGAAGCTTTCTTT. The chain links TRBV4-1 to TRBJ1-1; no firm D call. CDR1 is MGHRA and CDR2 is YSYEKL in the germline V gene. The V and J ends lost 7 bases and 6 bases respectively, with 24 bases between them. The CDR3 consists of 16 residues.

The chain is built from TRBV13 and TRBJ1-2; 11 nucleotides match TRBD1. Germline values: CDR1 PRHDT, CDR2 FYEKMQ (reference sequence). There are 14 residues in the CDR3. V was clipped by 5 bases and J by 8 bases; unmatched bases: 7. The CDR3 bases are TGTGCCAGCAGCCCGGCAGGGACAGGGGGAGGCTACACCTTC. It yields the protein CASSPAGTGGGYTF. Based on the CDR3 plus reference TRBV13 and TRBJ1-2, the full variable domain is AAGVIQSPRHLIKEKRETATLKCYPIPRHDTVYWYQQGPGQDPQFLISFYEKMQSDKGSIPDRFSAQQFSDYHSELNMSSLELGDSALYFCASSPAGTGGGYTFGSGTRLTVV.

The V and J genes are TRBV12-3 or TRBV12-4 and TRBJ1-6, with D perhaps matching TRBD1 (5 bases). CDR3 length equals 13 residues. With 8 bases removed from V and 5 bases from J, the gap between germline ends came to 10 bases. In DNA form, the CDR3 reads TGTGCCAGCGGGACTCTGAATAATTCACCCCTCCACTTT. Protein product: CASGTLNNSPLHF.

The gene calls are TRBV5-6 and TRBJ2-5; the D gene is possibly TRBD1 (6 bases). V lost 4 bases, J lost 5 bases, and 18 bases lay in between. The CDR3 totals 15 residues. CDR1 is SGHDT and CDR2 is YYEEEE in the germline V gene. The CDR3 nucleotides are TGTGCCAGCAGCCACCTACAGGGTATGATGGAGACCCAGTACTTC. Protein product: CASSHLQGMMETQYF.

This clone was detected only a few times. CDR3 sequence reads: CASSWGLAGYTGELFF. The CDR3 DNA reads as TGTGCCAGCAGCTGGGGACTAGCGGGATACACCGGGGAGCTGTTTTTT. The V call is TRBV7-2, the J call TRBJ2-2, with TRBD2 identical over 13 bases. The ends lost 4 bases at V and 3 bases at J; junction bases unmatched: 2. From germline, CDR1 is SGHTA and CDR2 FQGNSA. This CDR3 spans 16 amino acids.

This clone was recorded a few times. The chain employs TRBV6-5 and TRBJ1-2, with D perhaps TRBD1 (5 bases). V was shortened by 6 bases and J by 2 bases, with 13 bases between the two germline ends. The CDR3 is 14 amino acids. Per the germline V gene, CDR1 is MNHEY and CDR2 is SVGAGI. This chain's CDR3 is CASSPLGRNYGYTF. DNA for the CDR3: TGTGCCAGCAGCCCACTGGGGCGCAACTATGGCTACACCTTC.

The chain's CDR3 is CATAIGGWDYGYTF. CDR3 nucleotides: TGTGCCACCGCAATCGGGGGGTGGGACTATGGCTACACCTTC. The rearrangement links TRBV19 to TRBJ1-2, with D maybe TRBD1 (5 bases). CDR3 length: 14 residues. Deletions cut 10 bases from V and 3 bases from J, with 18 bases between. Germline assignment: CDR1 LNHDA and CDR2 SQIVND (reference sequence).

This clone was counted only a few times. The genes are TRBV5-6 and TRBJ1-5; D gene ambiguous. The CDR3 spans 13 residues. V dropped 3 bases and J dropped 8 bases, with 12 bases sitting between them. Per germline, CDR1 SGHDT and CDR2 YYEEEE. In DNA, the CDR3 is TGTGCCAGCAGCTCTACCGATAGTGAGCCCCAGCATTTT. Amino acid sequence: CASSSTDSEPQHF.

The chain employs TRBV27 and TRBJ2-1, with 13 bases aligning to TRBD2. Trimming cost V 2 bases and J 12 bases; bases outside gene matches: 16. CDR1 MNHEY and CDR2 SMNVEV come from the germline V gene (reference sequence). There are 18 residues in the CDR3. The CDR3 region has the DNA TGTGCCAGCAGTTTAGAGCGGGGGGGACTAGCGGGACCAATGGGGCAGTTCTTC. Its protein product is CASSLERGGLAGPMGQFF.